This is a list of T cell receptor beta chains from one sample in a study of early T cells in non-severe SARS-CoV-2 infection. TCRdb fed the 5' RACE reads into MiXCR, producing one record per CDR3 protein. The sample holds tens of thousands of distinct CDR3 sequences, about 13% seen once. The sequencing input was whole blood. Receptor source: an adult who was a healthcare worker with PCR-confirmed SARS-CoV-2 infection or an uninfected control (not recorded which). CDR3s include the opening cysteine and the closing phenylalanine or tryptophan. The order of the fields is V gene, D gene, clone size, J gene, CDR3 protein, CDR3 DNA. The D gene is left open where the match is weak. Rows give clone size only sometimes, using once, few, many, or a class for an expanded clone.

TRBV19,NA,few,TRBJ2-1,CASSWGPYNEQFF,TGTGCCAGTAGCTGGGGCCCCTACAATGAGCAGTTCTTC
TRBV27,TRBD1,NA,TRBJ2-5,CASSLHSTGGEETQYF,TGTGCCAGCAGTTTACATTCGACAGGGGGCGAAGAGACCCAGTACTTC
TRBV27,NA,NA,TRBJ2-2,CASSRIPTGELFF,TGTGCCAGCAGTAGAATCCCAACCGGGGAGCTGTTTTTT
TRBV5-6,NA,NA,TRBJ1-1,CASSSADTEAFF,TGTGCCAGCAGCTCGGCGGACACTGAAGCTTTCTTT
TRBV18,NA,NA,TRBJ1-1,CASSPPTWQGRITEAFF,TGTGCCAGCTCACCACCGACCTGGCAGGGCCGTATCACTGAAGCTTTCTTT
TRBV20-1,NA,few,TRBJ1-5,CSAQDGTDQPQHF,TGCAGTGCTCAGGACGGGACCGATCAGCCCCAGCATTTT
TRBV28,NA,NA,TRBJ1-1,CATLPTSNTEAFF,TGTGCCACCTTACCGACAAGCAACACTGAAGCTTTCTTT
TRBV5-1,NA,many,TRBJ1-1,CASSLADTEAFF,TGCGCCAGCAGCTTGGCAGACACTGAAGCTTTCTTT
TRBV4-2,TRBD2,many,TRBJ2-2,CASSQAAASGEMNTGELFF,TGTGCCAGCAGCCAAGCGGCCGCGAGCGGGGAGATGAACACCGGGGAGCTGTTTTTT
TRBV6-5,TRBD2,many,TRBJ2-1,CASSYFSGSPGGEQFF,TGTGCCAGCAGTTACTTTAGCGGGAGTCCGGGGGGTGAGCAGTTCTTC
TRBV7-6,NA,many,TRBJ2-1,CASSLVFRTPYNEQFF,TGTGCCAGCAGCTTAGTGTTTCGGACGCCCTACAATGAGCAGTTCTTC
TRBV19,NA,NA,TRBJ2-3,CATRVEFTDTQYF,TGTGCCACTCGGGTGGAATTCACAGATACGCAGTATTTT
TRBV10-3,NA,many,TRBJ1-1,CAISPRLASGGPEAFF,TGTGCCATCAGTCCTCGGCTGGCTTCTGGGGGCCCTGAAGCTTTCTTT
TRBV10-3,NA,NA,TRBJ2-2,CAISGTTGELFF,TGTGCCATCAGTGGAACCACCGGGGAGCTGTTTTTT
TRBV6-2/TRBV6-3,NA,few,TRBJ2-2,CASSLNGLNTGELFF,TGTGCCAGCAGTCTGAATGGCCTAAACACCGGGGAGCTGTTTTTT
TRBV7-2,NA,few,TRBJ1-3,CASSPRGLAVASGNTIYF,TGTGCCAGCAGCCCTAGAGGCCTGGCGGTGGCCTCTGGAAACACCATATATTTT
TRBV6-1,NA,NA,TRBJ2-3,CATQEDGRGRDTDTQYF,TGTGCCACGCAAGAGGACGGACGGGGACGAGACACAGATACGCAGTATTTT
TRBV15,TRBD1,many,TRBJ1-1,CATSSRTGMNTEAFF,TGTGCCACCAGCAGCCGGACAGGGATGAACACTGAAGCTTTCTTT
TRBV6-5,NA,NA,TRBJ2-2,CASQSGQNTGELFF,TGTGCCAGCCAATCGGGACAGAACACCGGGGAGCTGTTTTTT
TRBV9,NA,NA,TRBJ2-2,CASSTQGYTGELFF,TGTGCCAGCAGCACACAGGGATACACCGGGGAGCTGTTTTTT
TRBV20-1,TRBD1,few,TRBJ2-3,CSAGPGQVFSTDTQYF,TGCAGTGCTGGGCCCGGACAGGTTTTTAGCACAGATACGCAGTATTTT
TRBV27,NA,NA,TRBJ2-3,CASSLSSRPSTDTQYF,TGTGCCAGCAGTTTATCAAGCAGGCCCAGCACAGATACGCAGTATTTT
TRBV7-8,NA,NA,TRBJ1-1,CASSSLNGGTTEAFF,TGTGCCAGCAGCAGCCTCAATGGCGGGACAACAGAAGCTTTCTTT
TRBV12-3/TRBV12-4,NA,few,TRBJ1-5,CASSLAAGYSNQPQHF,TGTGCCAGCAGTTTAGCGGCAGGTTATAGCAATCAGCCCCAGCATTTT
TRBV6-1,NA,many,TRBJ2-3,CASTSPGGRDTQYF,TGTGCCAGCACCTCACCCGGGGGTCGGGATACGCAGTATTTT
TRBV10-3,TRBD1,many,TRBJ1-1,CAITLTGGTEAFF,TGTGCCATCACCTTGACAGGGGGCACTGAAGCTTTCTTT
TRBV2,NA,NA,TRBJ2-3,CAGGTATDTQYF,TGTGCCGGAGGGACGGCCACAGATACGCAGTATTTT
TRBV11-2,NA,few,TRBJ2-5,CASTQSETQYF,TGTGCCAGCACCCAGTCAGAGACCCAGTACTTC
TRBV5-1,NA,few,TRBJ2-7,CASSLRQPSWEQYF,TGCGCCAGCAGCTTGCGACAGCCTAGTTGGGAGCAGTACTTC
TRBV29-1,NA,many,TRBJ1-1,CSVVFQGTEAFF,TGCAGCGTTGTTTTCCAGGGGACTGAAGCTTTCTTT
TRBV6-5,TRBD1,many,TRBJ1-3,CASSYTGQLSGNTIYF,TGTGCCAGCAGCTATACGGGACAGCTCTCTGGAAACACCATATATTTT